This T cell receptor beta chain was identified during a study of T cells in narcolepsy. Points from the study as a whole: Blood of same and different patients, but not healthy controls, reportedly held recurring autoreactive clonotypes. Some memory CD4+ repertoires had no autoreactive clone sequences.

V dropped 4 bases and J dropped 6; count of bases not matched to a gene: 8. This CDR3 contains 15 residues. Germline lookup yields CDR1 SGHNT and CDR2 YYREEE (reference sequence). Repertoires were generated with immunoSEQ multiplex PCR, while TCRdb's copy carries only in-frame clones and drops some. The sample shows around 20,000 clones, roughly four fifths of them seen only once. In the case of this clone: Its antigen is still unknown.

The sample comprised memory (CD45RA-) CD4+ T cells from blood. The gene calls are TRBV5-4 and TRBJ2-1; 9 positions agree with TRBD2. The receptor comes from a human donor in good health. The CDR3 spells CASSALAGWGNEQFF. The CDR3 DNA sequence: TGTGCCAGCAGCGCGCTAGCGGGATGGGGCAATGAGCAGTTCTTC.